This TCR beta chain was sequenced in a study of T-cell reconstitution after alpha-beta-depleted transplantation in children. Notes on the study in general: Expanded graft clones numbering several hundred reportedly gave rise to alpha-beta T cells about two months after transplant.

Library preparation (for TCRbeta) was performed with unique molecular identifiers. TCRdb passed the PCR reads through MiXCR, listing each CDR3 protein once. The sample yields hundreds of thousands of distinct CDR3 sequences, 10% to 15% seen once. This clonotype has only a few counts. Its antigen is still unknown. The germline CDR1 and CDR2 sequences are DFQATT and SNEGSKA (reference sequence). With 3 bases clipped from V and 5 bases from J, the junction kept 22 bases outside the gene matches. The CDR3 loop spans 20 amino acids. This sequence originates from a male patient aged 10 to 17 who had a stem cell transplant for acute myeloid leukemia, so the T cells may come from the graft donor. The chain combines TRBV20-1 with TRBJ2-5; 12 bases match TRBD2. The source material was PBMCs, mostly from graft donor cells, sampled 360 days after TCRalphabeta/CD19-depleted stem cell transplant. The CDR3 DNA reads TGCAGTGCTAGGGGTGGACCGGGGATCGCTAGCGGGAGGGCCCCGGAGACCCAGTACTTC. Protein product: CSARGGPGIASGRAPETQYF.